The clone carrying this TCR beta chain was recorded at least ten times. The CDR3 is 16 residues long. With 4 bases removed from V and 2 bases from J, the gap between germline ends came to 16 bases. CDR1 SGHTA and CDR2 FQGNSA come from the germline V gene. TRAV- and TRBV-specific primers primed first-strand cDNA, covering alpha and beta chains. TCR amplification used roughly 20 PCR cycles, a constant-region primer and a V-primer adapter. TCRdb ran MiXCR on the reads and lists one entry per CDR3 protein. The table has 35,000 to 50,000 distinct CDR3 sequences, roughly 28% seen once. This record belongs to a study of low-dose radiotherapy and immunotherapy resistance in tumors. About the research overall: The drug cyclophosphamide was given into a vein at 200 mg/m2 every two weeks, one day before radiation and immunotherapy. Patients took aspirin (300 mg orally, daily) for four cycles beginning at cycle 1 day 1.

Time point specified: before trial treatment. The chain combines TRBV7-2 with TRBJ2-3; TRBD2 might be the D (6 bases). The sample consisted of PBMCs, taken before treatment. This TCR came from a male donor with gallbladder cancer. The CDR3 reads CASSWGRWGDTDTQYF. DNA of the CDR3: TGTGCCAGCAGCTGGGGAAGATGGGGGGACACAGATACGCAGTATTTT.